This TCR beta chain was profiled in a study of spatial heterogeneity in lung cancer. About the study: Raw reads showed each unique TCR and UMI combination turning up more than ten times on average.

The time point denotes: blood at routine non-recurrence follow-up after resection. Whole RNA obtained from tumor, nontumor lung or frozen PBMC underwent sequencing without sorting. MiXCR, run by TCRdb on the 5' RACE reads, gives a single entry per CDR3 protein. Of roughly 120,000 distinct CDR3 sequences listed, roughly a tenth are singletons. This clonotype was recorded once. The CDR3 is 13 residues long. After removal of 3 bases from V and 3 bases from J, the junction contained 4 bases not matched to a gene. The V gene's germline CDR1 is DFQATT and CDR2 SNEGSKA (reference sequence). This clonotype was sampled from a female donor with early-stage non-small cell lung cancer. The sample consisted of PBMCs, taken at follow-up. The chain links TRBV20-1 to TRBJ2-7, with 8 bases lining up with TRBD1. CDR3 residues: CSASRDRSYEQYF. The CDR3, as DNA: TGCAGTGCTAGCCGGGACAGGAGCTACGAGCAGTACTTC.